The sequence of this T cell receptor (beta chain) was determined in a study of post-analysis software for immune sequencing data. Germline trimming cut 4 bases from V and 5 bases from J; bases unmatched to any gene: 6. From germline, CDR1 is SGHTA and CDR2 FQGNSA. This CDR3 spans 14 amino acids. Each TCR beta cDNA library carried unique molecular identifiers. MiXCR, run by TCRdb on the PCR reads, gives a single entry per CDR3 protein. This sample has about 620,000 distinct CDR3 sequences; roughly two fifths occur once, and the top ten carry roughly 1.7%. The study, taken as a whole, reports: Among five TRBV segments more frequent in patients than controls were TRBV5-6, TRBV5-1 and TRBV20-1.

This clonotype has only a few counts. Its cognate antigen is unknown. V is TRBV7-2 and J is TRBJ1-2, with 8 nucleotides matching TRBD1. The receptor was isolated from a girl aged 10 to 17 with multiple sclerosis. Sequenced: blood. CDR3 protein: CASSSDRGGYGYTF. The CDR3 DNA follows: TGTGCCAGCAGCTCAGACAGGGGAGGGTATGGCTACACCTTC.